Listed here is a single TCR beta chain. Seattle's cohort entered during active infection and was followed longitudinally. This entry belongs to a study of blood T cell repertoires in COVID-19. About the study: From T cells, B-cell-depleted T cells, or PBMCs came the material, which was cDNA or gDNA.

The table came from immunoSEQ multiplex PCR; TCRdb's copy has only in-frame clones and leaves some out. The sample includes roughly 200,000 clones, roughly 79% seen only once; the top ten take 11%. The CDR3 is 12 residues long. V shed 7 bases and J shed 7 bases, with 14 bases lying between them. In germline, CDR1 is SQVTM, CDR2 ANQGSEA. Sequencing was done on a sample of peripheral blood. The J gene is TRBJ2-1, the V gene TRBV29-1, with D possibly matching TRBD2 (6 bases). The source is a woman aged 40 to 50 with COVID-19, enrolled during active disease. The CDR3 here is CSAEGRPNEQFF. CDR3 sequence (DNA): TGCAGCGCCGAGGGGAGGCCGAATGAGCAGTTCTTC.